This entry is about one TCR beta chain. The antigen is unknown. Clones were sequenced by immunoSEQ multiplex PCR, and TCRdb holds only the in-frame ones, with some missing. Among about 410,000 clones, about 92% were seen once, and the ten largest hold approximately 1.6%. This sample stems from a study of Ad26.COV2.S vaccination and SARS-CoV-2 variants. Findings of the study overall: The analyses of TCR breadth and depth may have understated the size of total T cell responses.

Treatment meaning: some 20 received Ad26.COV2.S at low or high dose, single or two shots; roughly 5 received placebo; per-sample allocation not given. Each sample was drawn 63 days after the first injection (of vaccine or placebo). In Boston, the donor was an adult between 18-55 years of age. The germline CDR1 and CDR2 sequences are LGHDT and YNNKEL (reference sequence). The CDR3 consists of 14 residues. Between the trimmed V and J ends, which lost 4 bases and 0 bases, there was a span of 7 bases. The receptor was derived from a person aged 18 to 59 who received the Ad26.COV2.S COVID-19 vaccine or a placebo. This chain uses TRBV3-1 (or the pseudogene TRBV3-2) with TRBJ1-3; D is undetermined. The input for sequencing was peripheral blood, taken in a trial of Ad26.COV2.S vaccine versus placebo. In nucleotides, the CDR3 is TGTGCCAGCAGCCCCGGCGGCTCTGGAAACACCATATATTTT. Translation gives CASSPGGSGNTIYF.